This T cell receptor (beta chain) was identified in a study of T cell responses to AZD1222 COVID-19 vaccine. Whole-study findings and limits: Donors, mostly white British, included more females; clonal diversity was possibly underestimated. It was only a handful of AZD1222 recipients who were seropositive at baseline. Every sample of the repertoires postdated the peak T cell response. Two doses of AZD1222 preceded a rise in Spike-specific TCR breadth and depth.

Trimming removed 4 bases at V and 1 base at J, with 11 bases between. This CDR3 is built from 14 residues. CDR1 is SEHNR and CDR2 is FQNEAQ in the germline V gene (reference sequence). As concerns this clone: What it recognizes is unknown.

The table came from immunoSEQ multiplex PCR; TCRdb's copy has only in-frame clones and leaves some out. This table holds about 78,000 clones, 90% found once. This sequence originates from an adult who received the AZD1222 COVID-19 vaccine. The source material was peripheral blood, sampled 28 days after the second AZD1222 dose. The rearrangement uses TRBV7-9 and TRBJ2-7; perhaps TRBD2 as D (5 bases). The CDR3 loop is CASSSMRGSYEQYF. The CDR3 DNA reads TGTGCCAGCAGCTCCATGCGCGGGTCCTACGAGCAGTACTTC.